The sequence of this T cell receptor (beta chain) was determined in a study of graft-versus-host responses after intestinal transplantation (dated by TCRdb to about 2021). With regard to the full study: The transplants that recipients got were multivisceral, liver-intestinal, or isolated intestinal. Anti-thymocyte globulin induction was given to all recipients, followed by maintenance tacrolimus and steroids for approximately 3 years. After intestinal transplantation, graft-versus-host and host-versus-graft alloreactive T cell clones in the graft, circulation and bone marrow were tracked using bulk TCR-beta CDR3 sequencing. Alloreactive clones were identified by sequencing pre-transplant mixed lymphocyte reaction products and comparing these products with unstimulated pre-transplant donor and recipient T cells. The cohort enrolled about two dozen intestinal transplant recipients including one retransplant, and 3 patients lacking pretransplant specimens were excluded. A peak of at least 4% donor T cells among recipient peripheral blood mononuclear cells was the definition used for donor T cell macrochimerism. Samples from three later patients were sequenced in-house on an Illumina MiSeq with MiXCR processing rather than by the commercial service.

The library came from the immunoSEQ multiplex PCR assay. For most patients, genomic DNA was subjected to high-throughput TCR-beta CDR3 sequencing by Adaptive Biotechnologies. For the original study's pipeline: TCR sequencing data were retrieved from Adaptive's ImmunoSEQ software for 15 to 20 patients, whereas a few other patients were processed with MiXCR and VDJtools. CDR3 nucleotide sequences shared by donor and recipient were removed because the origin of these sequences could not be assigned. At least 2-fold expansion over unstimulated cells and a minimum CFSE-low frequency of 0.002% (template counts) or 0.001% (read counts) were required for clones to be classified as alloreactive. Clones detected in sequenced pre-transplant spleen, lymph node, or MLR CFSE-low populations of the donor or recipient were defined as mappable. Cumulative frequency of alloreactive clones was calculated as a percentage of all sequences weighted by copy number. In TCRdb, the immuneACCESS table is reduced to in-frame sequences with V and J assigned. These tables do not hold every clone; where another copy was compared, an unresolved V gene accounts for under half, and the others remain unexplained. D and trimming were read from the DNA, whereas the V and J calls and clone size are those reported in that table. This sample is represented by 20,000 to 30,000 clones; over 75% of them were singletons. 0.95% to 1% of the sample goes to the ten largest clones.

Blood samples were collected up to 4 times in the first month after transplant and then at least monthly when available. Broad study findings and their caveats: Conclusions were limited by the relatively low number and heterogeneity of intestinal transplant patients. GvH clones were detected in recipient bone marrow, and some of these GvH clones were observed earlier in ileal mucosa or blood, consistent with an intestinal mucosal origin. Early after transplant, peak levels of circulating GvH clones were associated with declines in HvG clones. High GvH to HvG T cell clonal ratios were observed in the allografts of patients with donor T cell macrochimerism.

From cysteine to phenylalanine, the CDR3 is 14 amino acids long. Only the CDR3 portion is preserved as DNA: 42 bases, with reading frame beginning at the first base. CDR1 SEHNR and CDR2 FQNEAQ are derived from the germline V gene (reference sequence). The V and J ends are trimmed by 5 bases and 4 bases, leaving 14 bases between them. Details on this clone: Its antigen target is currently unknown. One base away there is no much larger clone; base qualities are not given.

The TCR comes from a human patient who received an intestinal transplant, so some T cells may come from the graft donor. The chain was built from TRBV7-9 and TRBJ2-5; too little of a D gene remains to name it. The material was PBMCs, obtained 463 days after intestinal transplant. This receptor has the CDR3 CASSQVTDRETQYF. The bases read TGTGCCAGCAGCCAAGTCACGGATAGAGAGACCCAGTACTTC.